This TCR beta chain was sequenced for a study of T cells after yellow fever vaccination (dated by TCRdb to the late 2010s). Regarding the complete study: Libraries from fractions with low cell numbers were prepared with the SMART-Seq v4 Ultra Low Input RNA kit. Bulk TCR alpha and beta repertoires were sequenced longitudinally to track T-cell clones before and after primary and booster YFV17D yellow fever vaccination. Two healthy male donors, one aged 18 to 30 and one aged 30 to 40 years, made up the cohort. Blood was collected at multiple timepoints before and after primary and secondary immunization, and bulk PBMC replicates and cell subsets were isolated.

Notes on this clonotype: The clone's antigen remains unknown. It has no much larger one-base neighbor in the sample; base qualities were not kept.

The CDR3, cysteine through phenylalanine, is 14 amino acids long. The sequence is cut down to CDR3 DNA, 42 bases in frame from base 1. V loses 6 bases, J loses 4 bases, and the germline ends lie 15 bases apart. Points the paper makes about the study in general: FACS-sorted repertoires could contain abundant contaminating clonotypes from the bulk population, so computational filtering was required. A small fraction of clonotypes showed up in both the CD4 and CD8 compartments, probably as a result of convergent recombination. Only a couple of donors were included in the study, so the extent to which the findings can be generalized is limited. Compared with the primary T-cell response, the secondary T-cell response was faster but weaker, reaching its peak on day 5 rather than on day 15. Most clones expanded after primary vaccination were re-detected after the booster (approximately 95% of CD4 and around 88% of CD8), suggesting broad memory maintenance.

The label giving this sample's treatment or condition can be read as: live attenuated yellow fever vaccine strain. At each blood-draw timepoint, two biological replicates of bulk PBMCs were collected. PBMCs were isolated from peripheral blood using a standard Ficoll-Paque protocol. TriZol was used to extract RNA from bulk PBMCs, from CD4 and CD8 fractions, and from dextramer-positive and dextramer-negative fractions. TCR cDNA was synthesized by 5'RACE template switching, which introduced a universal primer site and unique molecular identifiers. Priming for cDNA synthesis came from both the TCR alpha and TCR beta constant segments. Library amplification used two PCR steps, and the second PCR step added sample barcodes and sequencing adapters. Sequencing of libraries was done on Illumina HiSeq 2500 (2x100 bp) or NovaSeq (2x150 bp). Regarding the original processing steps: Reads were demultiplexed and collapsed into UMI consensus sequences with MIGEC, and V(D)J alignment was performed with MiXCR. Vaccine-responding clonotypes were defined with edgeR using replicate PBMC samples, requiring FDR below 0.01 and a log2 fold change above 5 up to day 15. Bulk clonotypes were assigned CD4 or CD8 identity according to which sequenced CD4 or CD8 repertoire held them at higher abundance. TCRdb took the public reads, trimmed them with fastp at Q25, ran MiXCR for clone calling and kept in-frame beta chains. Duplicate CDR3 protein sequences are folded into a single record with the most common DNA and genes. V and J calls and clone size were set by TCRdb, not the authors. The sample yields hundreds of thousands of distinct CDR3 sequences; approximately 13% were counted once. Roughly an eighth of the sample is held by the ten biggest clonotypes.

The sequenced sample was PBMCs, obtained on the day of the yellow fever booster vaccination. This clonotype originated in a man in his thirties or forties who received the YFV17D yellow fever vaccine. This sequence uses TRBV12-3 or TRBV12-4 and TRBJ1-1, with a tentative D gene TRBD1 over 6 matching bases. DNA sequence: TGTGCCAGCAGAAGGCCAGGGGTACGCACTGAAGCTTTCTTT. It specifies CASRRPGVRTEAFF.